These 18 T cell receptor beta chains were all obtained from the same sample, sequenced in a study of ipilimumab plus nivolumab after autologous stem cell transplantation. Sequencing was performed with immunoSEQ multiplex PCR; in TCRdb, only in-frame clones are kept and a portion is missing. The sample yields fewer than 45,000 clones, 90% to 95% seen once. The sequenced sample was PBMCs, obtained in a trial of ipilimumab plus nivolumab as post-transplant consolidation. Receptors were obtained from a male donor with multiple myeloma.

The genes are TRBV7-8 and TRBJ2-7, with 11 bases identical to TRBD1. CDR3 size: 14 residues. Trimming took 1 base from V and 9 from J; bases not matched to a gene: 5. CDR1 is SGHVS, CDR2 FQNEAQ, per germline. In DNA, the CDR3 is TGTGCCAGCAGCTTAGGGAGGACAGGGGGCATGCAGTACTTC. Protein product: CASSLGRTGGMQYF.

This chain joins TRBV11-3 and TRBJ2-1, with D unclear. V shed 5 bases and J shed 0 bases, with 11 bases lying between them. This CDR3 has 15 residues. The germline CDR1 and CDR2 sequences are SGHNT and YENEEA. CDR3 protein: CASSDIPNSYNEQFF. The CDR3 region has the DNA TGTGCCAGCAGCGATATACCAAACTCCTACAATGAGCAGTTCTTC.

This sequence joins TRBV21-1 and TRBJ2-3; the DNA was not compared with TRBD1, the D call given in the table. TRBV21-1 has pseudogene status. The CDR3 extends over 14 amino acids. The CDR3 region has the DNA TGTGCCAGCAGCTTACGACAAGACGCAGATACGCAGTATTTT. This sequence encodes CASSLRQDADTQYF.

The rearrangement links TRBV7-6 to TRBJ1-2; possible D gene TRBD1, 5 bases. The germline V gene has CDR1 SGHVS and CDR2 FNYEAQ. There are 15 residues in the CDR3. Trimming pared 4 bases from V and 6 bases from J, leaving 18 bases between. The CDR3 DNA is TGTGCCAGCAGCTCAAGGCCCGGGGGGATCGATGGCTACACCTTC. This translates into CASSSRPGGIDGYTF. The entire variable domain, with the rest obtained from reference TRBV7-6 and TRBJ1-2, is as follows: GAGVSQSPRYKVTKRGQDVALRCDPISGHVSLYWYRQALGQGPEFLTYFNYEAQQDKSGLPNDRFSAERPEGSISTLTIQRTEQRDSAMYRCASSSRPGGIDGYTFGSGTRLTVV.

The rearrangement links TRBV7-8 to TRBJ2-6, with 7 bases aligning to TRBD1. Germline values: CDR1 SGHVS, CDR2 FQNEAQ. CDR3 size: 16 residues. The V segment lost 3 bases and the J segment 4 bases; nucleotides outside the gene matches: 6. CDR3 in amino acids: CASSLLQGTGANVLTF. For the CDR3, the DNA is TGTGCCAGCAGCTTGCTACAGGGGACAGGGGCCAACGTCCTGACTTTC. The entire variable domain, with the rest obtained from reference TRBV7-8 and TRBJ2-6, is as follows: GAGVSQSPRYKVAKRGQDVALRCDPISGHVSLFWYQQALGQGPEFLTYFQNEAQLDKSGLPSDRFFAERPEGSVSTLKIQRTQQEDSAVYLCASSLLQGTGANVLTFGAGSRLTVL.

The chain links TRBV4-1 to TRBJ1-4; TRBD1 might be the D (6 bases). Trimming left V 1 base short and J 3 bases short, with 12 bases between. Looked up from germline, CDR1 is MGHRA and CDR2 is YSYEKL. The CDR3 has 16 residues. Written as DNA, the CDR3 is TGCGCCAGCAGCCAAGCTACAGGGCCCCCTAATGAAAAACTGTTTTTT. Amino acid sequence: CASSQATGPPNEKLFF.

The CDR3 protein is CASSPSTNEQFF. CDR3 in DNA: TGTGCCAGCAGCCCCTCTACGAATGAGCAGTTCTTC. This sequence joins TRBV7-9 and TRBJ2-1, with unresolved D. Deletions cut 5 bases from V and 7 bases from J, with 9 bases between. The V gene's germline CDR1 is SEHNR and CDR2 FQNEAQ (reference sequence). This CDR3 region has 12 residues.

V and J are TRBV5-1 and TRBJ2-5; 9 bases are shared with TRBD2. There are 13 residues in the CDR3. Germline V gene lookup returns CDR1 SGHRS and CDR2 YFSETQ. With V trimmed by 6 bases and J by 4 bases, 4 bases remained unmatched. In nucleotides, the CDR3 is TGCGCCAGCAAGCGGGGGGCGCGAGAGACCCAGTACTTC. As protein: CASKRGARETQYF.

The chain recombines TRBV11-2 with TRBJ1-1; unclear D gene. The ends were cut back, 0 bases at V and 1 base at J, with 6 bases in the middle. CDR3 length: 14 residues. Germline V gives CDR1 SGHAT, CDR2 FQNNGV. The CDR3 bases are TGTGCCAGCAGCTTAGATCCCAGGAACACTGAAGCTTTCTTT. This encodes CASSLDPRNTEAFF.

This chain joins TRBV5-1 and TRBJ2-7; D uncertain. The V end was cut by 0 bases, the J end by 5 bases, with 18 bases between. Germline CDR1 is SGHRS and CDR2 is YFSETQ. The CDR3 is 16 residues long. CDR3: CASSLGLRVENHEQYF. The DNA of the CDR3 is TGCGCCAGCAGCTTGGGATTACGGGTTGAGAACCACGAGCAGTACTTC.

This chain joins TRBV7-9 and TRBJ2-5, with D possibly matching TRBD2 (6 bases). Germline lookup yields CDR1 SEHNR and CDR2 FQNEAQ (reference sequence). This CDR3 has 14 residues. The germline V and J ends were trimmed by 2 bases and 4 bases, with 11 bases remaining between them. The CDR3 DNA sequence: TGTGCCAGCAGCTTAAGTTCCGGGAGAGAGACCCAGTACTTC. Protein product: CASSLSSGRETQYF.

The chain employs TRBV28 and TRBJ2-7; 9 positions agree with TRBD1. J gave up 5 bases and V 0 bases, and 5 bases lay outside the gene matches. The length of the CDR3 is 15 residues. Germline V gives CDR1 MDHEN, CDR2 SYDVKM. As DNA, the CDR3 is TGTGCCAGCAGTTTATGGGGGACAGGGCGCAACGAGCAGTACTTC. Its translation: CASSLWGTGRNEQYF.

Points on this clone: Germline is not matched at one junction end, which may reflect a read error. In DNA, the CDR3 is TGTGCTAGCAGCCTCGGGCCTAGCGTTTACAATGAGCAGTTCTTC. It specifies CASSLGPSVYNEQFF. The chain joins TRBV7-7 to TRBJ2-1; D is perhaps TRBD2 (6 bases). Germline assignment: CDR1 SSHAT and CDR2 FNYEAQ (reference sequence). The CDR3 loop spans 15 amino acids.

This sequence joins TRBV7-9 and TRBJ1-4; 7 bases are a match to TRBD1. CDR3 size: 14 residues. The J segment lost 3 bases and the V segment lost 5 bases, leaving 3 bases of the junction unmatched. CDR1 is SEHNR, CDR2 FQNEAQ, per germline (reference sequence). The CDR3: CASSTGTANEKLFF. The CDR3 DNA reads as TGTGCCAGCAGCACCGGGACAGCTAATGAAAAACTGTTTTTT. Using reference TRBV7-9 and TRBJ1-4 for the parts outside the CDR3, the full variable domain is DTGVSQNPRHKITKRGQNVTFRCDPISEHNRLYWYRQTLGQGPEFLTYFQNEAQLEKSRLLSDRFSAERPKGSFSTLEIQRTEQGDSAMYLCASSTGTANEKLFFGSGTQLSVL.

The genes are TRBV5-1 and TRBJ2-2; the match to TRBD2 covers 9 bases. V dropped 4 bases and J dropped 1; count of bases not matched to a gene: 5. Germline CDR1 is SGHRS and CDR2 is YFSETQ. The CDR3 runs 16 residues. Here the CDR3 DNA reads TGCGCCAGCAGCATGCGACTAGCGGAGAACACCGGGGAGCTGTTTTTT. Protein product: CASSMRLAENTGELFF.

This chain connects TRBV19 to TRBJ2-1, with unresolved D. The CDR3 totals 13 residues. Germline CDR1 and CDR2: LNHDA and SQIVND (reference sequence). Trimming left V 4 bases short and J 8 bases short, with 12 bases between. CDR3 sequence: CASSTRGLYEQFF. The CDR3 DNA is TGTGCCAGTAGTACTCGTGGTCTTTATGAGCAGTTCTTC.

The chain joins TRBV7-2 to TRBJ2-3; a weak D match, TRBD1 (5 bases). The CDR3 is 14 amino acids. Trimming cost V 5 bases and J 4 bases, with 13 bases left between them. Germline CDR1 is SGHTA and CDR2 is FQGNSA. Written as DNA, the CDR3 is TGTGCCAGCAGCCTCTTGCAGGGCGCAGATACGCAGTATTTT. It yields the protein CASSLLQGADTQYF.

CDR3 sequence (DNA): TGTGCCAGCAGTTACTCGGGAAAGGGCCCCCCACTATATTTT. Protein: CASSYSGKGPPLYF. The V and J genes are TRBV6-5 and TRBJ1-3, with D uncertain. Trimming shortened V by 0 bases and J by 14 bases, and 17 bases separated the two germline ends. Germline V gene data show CDR1 as MNHEY and CDR2 as SVGAGI. This CDR3 has 14 amino acids.